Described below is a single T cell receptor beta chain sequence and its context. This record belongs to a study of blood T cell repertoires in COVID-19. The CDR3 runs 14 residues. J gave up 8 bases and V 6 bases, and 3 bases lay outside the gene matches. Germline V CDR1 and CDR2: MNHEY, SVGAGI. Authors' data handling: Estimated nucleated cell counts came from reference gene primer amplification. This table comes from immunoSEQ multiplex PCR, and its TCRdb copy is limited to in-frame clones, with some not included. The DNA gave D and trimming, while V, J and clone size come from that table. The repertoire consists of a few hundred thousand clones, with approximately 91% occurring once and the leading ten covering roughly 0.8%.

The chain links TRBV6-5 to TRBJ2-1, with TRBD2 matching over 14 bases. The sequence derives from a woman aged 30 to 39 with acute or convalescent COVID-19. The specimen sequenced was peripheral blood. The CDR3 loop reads CASRKGLAGDEQFF. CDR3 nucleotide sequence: TGTGCCAGCAGAAAGGGACTAGCGGGAGATGAGCAGTTCTTC.